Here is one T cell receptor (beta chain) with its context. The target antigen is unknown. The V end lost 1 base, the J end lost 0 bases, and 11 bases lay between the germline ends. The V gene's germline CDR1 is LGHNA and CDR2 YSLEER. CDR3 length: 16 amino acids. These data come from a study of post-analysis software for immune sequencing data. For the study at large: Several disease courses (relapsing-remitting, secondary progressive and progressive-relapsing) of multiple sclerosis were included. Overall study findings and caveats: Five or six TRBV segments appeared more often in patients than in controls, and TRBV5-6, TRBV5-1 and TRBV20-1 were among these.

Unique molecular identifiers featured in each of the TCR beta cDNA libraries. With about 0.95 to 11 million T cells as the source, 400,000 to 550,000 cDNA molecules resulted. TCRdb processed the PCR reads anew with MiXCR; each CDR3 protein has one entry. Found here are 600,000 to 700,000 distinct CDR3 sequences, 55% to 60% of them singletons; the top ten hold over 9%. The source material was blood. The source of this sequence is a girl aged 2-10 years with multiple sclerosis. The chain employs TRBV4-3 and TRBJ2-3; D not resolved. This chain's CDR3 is CASSQGSGPSTDTQYF. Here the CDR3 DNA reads TGCGCCAGCAGCCAAGGAAGTGGGCCGAGCACAGATACGCAGTATTTT.